These 16 T cell receptor beta chains came from one sample sequenced in a study of shared clonotypes between healthy human individuals. Naive-designated CD8 cells lacked CD45RO, were positively enriched for CCR7, and omitted terminally differentiated effector memory CD45RA+ cells. Assay: immunoSEQ multiplex PCR; the TCRdb copy retains only in-frame clones and omits some. The table records about 2 million clones, approximately 94% of them present only once. Material: naive CD8+ T cells sorted from blood. Source of these receptors: a man aged 18 to 29 in good health.

V gene TRBV6-1 combines with J gene TRBJ1-2; D unclear. In germline, CDR1 is MNHNS, CDR2 SASEGT. The CDR3 has 10 residues. V was shortened by 4 bases and J by 8 bases, with 5 bases between the two germline ends. The CDR3 DNA sequence: TGTGCCAGCAGTGGGCCGGGCTACACCTTC. Its protein product is CASSGPGYTF.

The J gene is TRBJ1-2, the V gene TRBV7-2, with D possibly TRBD1 on 5 matching bases. Deletions cut 5 bases from V and 5 bases from J, with 21 bases between. The V gene's germline CDR1 is SGHTA and CDR2 FQGNSA. This CDR3 comprises 16 residues. In nucleotides, the CDR3 is TGTGCCAGCAGCCCTAGGGCGGCAGGGAGGGAGTATGGCTACACCTTC. As protein: CASSPRAAGREYGYTF. The variable domain in full, with the rest retrieved from reference TRBV7-2 and TRBJ1-2, is GAGVSQSPSNKVTEKGKDVELRCDPISGHTALYWYRQSLGQGLEFLIYFQGNSAPDKSGLPSDRFSAERTGGSVSTLTIQRTQQEDSAVYLCASSPRAAGREYGYTFGSGTRLTVV.

This clone was seen only once. The chain combines TRBV19 with TRBJ2-1, with TRBD2 identical over 7 bases. The CDR3 loop spans 14 amino acids. CDR1 and CDR2 (germline): LNHDA, SQIVND (reference sequence). J gave up 3 bases and V 8 bases, and 7 bases lay outside the gene matches. The CDR3 is CASASLADYNEQFF. The CDR3 bases are TGTGCCAGTGCCAGTCTAGCGGACTACAATGAGCAGTTCTTC.

V usage is TRBV19 and J usage is TRBJ1-6; D remains ambiguous. Germline assignment: CDR1 LNHDA and CDR2 SQIVND (reference sequence). The CDR3 is made up of 18 amino acids. V lost 1 base, J lost 7 bases, and 20 bases lay in between. DNA for the CDR3: TGTGCCAGTAGTATAGTTGGCGGGCAGCGGCCGGACAATTCACCCCTCCACTTT. It yields the protein CASSIVGGQRPDNSPLHF.

The V call is TRBV2, the J call TRBJ1-1; D is uncertain. Deletions cut 2 bases from V and 0 bases from J, with 7 bases between. The germline V gene encodes CDR1 SNHLY and CDR2 FYNNEI. The CDR3 covers 14 residues. The CDR3 sequence: CASSEYRMNTEAFF. The CDR3 bases are TGTGCCAGCAGTGAATATAGGATGAACACTGAAGCTTTCTTT.

This CDR3 is CASSPGQANTEAFF. The CDR3 nucleotides read TGTGCCAGCTCACCAGGGCAGGCGAACACTGAAGCTTTCTTT. The gene calls are TRBV18 and TRBJ1-1; D remains ambiguous. Germline V lookup: CDR1 KGHSH, CDR2 LQKENI. CDR3 length: 14 amino acids. The germline V and J ends were trimmed by 2 bases and 1 base, with 8 bases remaining between them.

This chain connects TRBV6-5 to TRBJ1-2; tentatively, D is TRBD1 (6 bases). From germline, CDR1 is MNHEY and CDR2 SVGAGI. CDR3 length equals 14 residues. V was pared by 4 bases and J by 4 bases, with 13 bases between. As DNA, the CDR3 is TGTGCCAGCAGTTGGGGGGCAGTTGCCTATGGCTACACCTTC. It codes for CASSWGAVAYGYTF.

The rearrangement links TRBV2 to TRBJ2-1, with TRBD2 identical over 13 bases. Per germline, CDR1 SNHLY and CDR2 FYNNEI. This CDR3 contains 15 residues. V dropped 4 bases and J dropped 6; count of bases not matched to a gene: 3. In nucleotides, the CDR3 is TGTGCCAGCAGTGGACTAGCGGGAGGCCTCAATGAGCAGTTCTTC. Its translation: CASSGLAGGLNEQFF.

Of note for this clone: At the DNA level, this CDR3 is encoded by other sequences in the same sample as well. The CDR3 reads CASSLEGHYGYTF. CDR3 sequence (DNA): TGTGCCAGCAGCTTGGAGGGCCACTATGGCTACACCTTC. The rearrangement links TRBV5-6 to TRBJ1-2, with D uncertain. Germline-derived CDR1 and CDR2 are SGHDT and YYEEEE. The CDR3 runs 13 residues. V was trimmed by 0 bases and J by 3 bases, leaving 6 bases between them.

The CDR3 nucleotides read TGCGCCAGCAGCCAGACACTAGCTTACAATGAGCAGTTCTTC. As protein: CASSQTLAYNEQFF. The chain couples TRBV4-3 to TRBJ2-1; maybe TRBD2 (6 bases). V lost 3 bases and J 4 bases, leaving 10 bases between the germline ends. The CDR3 sequence is 14 residues long. Germline-derived CDR1 and CDR2 are LGHNA and YSLEER.

J is TRBJ2-1 and V is TRBV29-1; 7 nucleotides align to TRBD1. Germline CDR1 is SQVTM and CDR2 is ANQGSEA. V was clipped by 6 bases and J by 2 bases; unmatched bases: 10. CDR3 size: 15 residues. The DNA for the CDR3 is TGCAGCGTCGTCTTGGGAGACAGGGCCTACAATGAGCAGTTCTTC. The encoded protein is CSVVLGDRAYNEQFF.

This chain joins TRBV19 and TRBJ2-7, with D possibly being TRBD2 (6 bases). Trimming took off 10 bases at V and 1 base at J, with 14 bases between the two ends. The CDR3 is 13 residues long. The germline V gene encodes CDR1 LNHDA and CDR2 SQIVND (reference sequence). The CDR3 here is CATARELSYEQYF. The CDR3 nucleotides are TGTGCCACCGCTCGGGAGCTTTCCTACGAGCAGTACTTC. Combining the CDR3 with reference TRBV19 and TRBJ2-7 gives the whole variable domain DGGITQSPKYLFRKEGQNVTLSCEQNLNHDAMYWYRQDPGQGLRLIYYSQIVNDFQKGDIAEGYSVSREKKESFPLTVTSAQKNPTAFYLCATARELSYEQYFGPGTRLTVT.

Concerning this clone: Other nucleotide sequences in the sample specify the same CDR3. The chain joins TRBV5-1 to TRBJ2-7, with 7 bases fitting TRBD2. CDR3 size: 13 residues. Germline lookup yields CDR1 SGHRS and CDR2 YFSETQ. Trimming took 5 bases from V and 3 from J; bases not matched to a gene: 5. The CDR3 region is CASSPGLNYEQYF. The CDR3 region has the DNA TGCGCCAGCAGTCCGGGACTAAACTACGAGCAGTACTTC. Based on the CDR3 plus reference TRBV5-1 and TRBJ2-7, the full variable domain is KAGVTQTPRYLIKTRGQQVTLSCSPISGHRSVSWYQQTPGQGLQFLFEYFSETQRNKGNFPGRFSGRQFSNSRSEMNVSTLELGDSALYLCASSPGLNYEQYFGPGTRLTVT.

V and J are TRBV7-9 and TRBJ1-2, with 8 bases matching TRBD1. CDR1 is SEHNR and CDR2 is FQNEAQ in the germline V gene (reference sequence). This CDR3 is built from 16 residues. Trimming removed 0 bases from V and 4 bases from J; junction bases left unmatched: 7. For the CDR3, the DNA is TGTGCCAGCAGCTTAGCCGAGCCCGACAGGGGCTATGGCTACACCTTC. Translated: CASSLAEPDRGYGYTF.

The J gene is TRBJ2-1, the V gene TRBV30; D is unresolved. This CDR3 is 15 amino acids long. From germline, CDR1 is GTSNPN and CDR2 SVGIG (reference sequence). V dropped 1 base and J dropped 0 bases, with 10 bases sitting between them. Here the CDR3 DNA reads TGTGCCTGGAGTGGACCGGAGAGCTCCTACAATGAGCAGTTCTTC. It specifies CAWSGPESSYNEQFF.

The J gene is TRBJ2-5, the V gene TRBV15; 10 bases agree with TRBD1. The germline V gene has CDR1 LNHNV and CDR2 YYDKDF (reference sequence). The length of the CDR3 is 15 residues. J gave up 4 bases and V 2 bases, and 4 bases lay outside the gene matches. CDR3 DNA: TGTGCCACCAGCAGACAGACAGGGGGCGGAGAGACCCAGTACTTC. It specifies CATSRQTGGGETQYF.